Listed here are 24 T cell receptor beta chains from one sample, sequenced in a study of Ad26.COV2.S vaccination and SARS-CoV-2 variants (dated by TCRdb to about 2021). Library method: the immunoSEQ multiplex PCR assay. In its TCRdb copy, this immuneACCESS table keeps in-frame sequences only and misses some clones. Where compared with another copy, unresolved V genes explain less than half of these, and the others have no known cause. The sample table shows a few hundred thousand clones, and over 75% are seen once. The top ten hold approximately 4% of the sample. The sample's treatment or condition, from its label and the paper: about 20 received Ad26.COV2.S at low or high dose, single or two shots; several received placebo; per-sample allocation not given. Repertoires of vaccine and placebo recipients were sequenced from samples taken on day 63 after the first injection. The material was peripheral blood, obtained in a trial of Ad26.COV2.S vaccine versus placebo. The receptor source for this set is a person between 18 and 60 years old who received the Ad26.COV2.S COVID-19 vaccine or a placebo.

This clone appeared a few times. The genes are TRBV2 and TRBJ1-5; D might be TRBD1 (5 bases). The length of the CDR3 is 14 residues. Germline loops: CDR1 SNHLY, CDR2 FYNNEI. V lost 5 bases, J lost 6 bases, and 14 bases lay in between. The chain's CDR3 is CASSMVREVQPQHF. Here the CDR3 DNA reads TGTGCCAGCAGTATGGTCAGGGAAGTTCAGCCCCAGCATTTT.

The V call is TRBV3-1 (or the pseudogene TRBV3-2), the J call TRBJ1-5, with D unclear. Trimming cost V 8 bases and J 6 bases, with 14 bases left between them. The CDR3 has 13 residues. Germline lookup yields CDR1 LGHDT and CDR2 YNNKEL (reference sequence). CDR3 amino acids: CASSPIPAQPQHF. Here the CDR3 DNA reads TGTGCCAGCTCCCCTATTCCGGCTCAGCCCCAGCATTTT.

CDR3 in DNA: TGTGCCAGCAGCCCAGCTGCGCGGGGGGGCCATGATACGCAGTATTTT. Its translation: CASSPAARGGHDTQYF. The chain has TRBV7-2 and TRBJ2-3, with 9 bases fitting TRBD2. The CDR3 length is 16 residues. Unmatched junction bases numbered 12, after V lost 5 bases and J lost 6 bases. CDR1 is SGHTA and CDR2 is FQGNSA in the germline V gene.

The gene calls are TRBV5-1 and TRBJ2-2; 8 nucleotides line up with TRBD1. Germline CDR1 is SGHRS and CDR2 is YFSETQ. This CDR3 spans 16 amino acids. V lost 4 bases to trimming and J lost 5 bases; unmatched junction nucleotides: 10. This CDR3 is CASSTGQGVSTGELFF. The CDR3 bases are TGCGCCAGCAGCACCGGACAGGGAGTAAGTACCGGGGAGCTGTTTTTT.

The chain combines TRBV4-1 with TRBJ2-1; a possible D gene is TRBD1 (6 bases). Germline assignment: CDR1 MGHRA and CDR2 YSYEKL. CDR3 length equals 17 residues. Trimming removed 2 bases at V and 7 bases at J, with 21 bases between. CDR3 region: CASSQPPPEQGRNEQFF. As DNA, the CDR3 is TGCGCCAGCAGCCAACCTCCCCCGGAACAGGGCAGGAATGAGCAGTTCTTC.

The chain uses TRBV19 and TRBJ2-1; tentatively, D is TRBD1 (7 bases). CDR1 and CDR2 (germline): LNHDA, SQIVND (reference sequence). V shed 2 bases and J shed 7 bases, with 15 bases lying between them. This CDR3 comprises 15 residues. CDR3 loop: CASSIPAGGMNEQFF. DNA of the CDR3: TGTGCCAGTAGTATACCCGCAGGGGGGATGAATGAGCAGTTCTTC.

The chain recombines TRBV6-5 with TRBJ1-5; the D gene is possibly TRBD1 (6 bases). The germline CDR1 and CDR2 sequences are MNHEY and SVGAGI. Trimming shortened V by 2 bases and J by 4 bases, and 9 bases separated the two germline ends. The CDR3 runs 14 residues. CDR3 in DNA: TGTGCCAGCAGTTACGGGGGCTTAAATCAGCCCCAGCATTTT. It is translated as CASSYGGLNQPQHF.

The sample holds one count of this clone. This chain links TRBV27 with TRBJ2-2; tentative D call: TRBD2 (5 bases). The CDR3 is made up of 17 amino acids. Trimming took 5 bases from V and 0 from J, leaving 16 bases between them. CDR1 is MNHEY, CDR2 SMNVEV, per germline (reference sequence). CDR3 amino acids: CASSARTGYTNTGELFF. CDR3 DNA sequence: TGTGCCAGCAGTGCCCGGACTGGATATACGAACACCGGGGAGCTGTTTTTT.

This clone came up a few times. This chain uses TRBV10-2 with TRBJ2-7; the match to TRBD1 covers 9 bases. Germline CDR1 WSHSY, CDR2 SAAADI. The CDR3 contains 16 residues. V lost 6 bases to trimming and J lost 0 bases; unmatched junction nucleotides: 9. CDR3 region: CASRNIGQGPSYEQYF. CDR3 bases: TGCGCCAGCAGAAACATCGGACAGGGGCCCTCCTACGAGCAGTACTTC.

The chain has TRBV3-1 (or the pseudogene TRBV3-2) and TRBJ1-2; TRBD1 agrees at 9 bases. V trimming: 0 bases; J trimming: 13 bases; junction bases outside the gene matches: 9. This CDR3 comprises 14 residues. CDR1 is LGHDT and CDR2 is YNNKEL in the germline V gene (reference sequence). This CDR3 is CASSQEGQGTGCTF. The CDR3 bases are TGTGCCAGCAGCCAAGAGGGACAGGGAACCGGGTGCACCTTC.

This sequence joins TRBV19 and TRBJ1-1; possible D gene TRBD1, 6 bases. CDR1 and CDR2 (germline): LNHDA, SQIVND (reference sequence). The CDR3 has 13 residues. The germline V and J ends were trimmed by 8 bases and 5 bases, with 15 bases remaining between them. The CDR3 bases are TGTGCCAGTTCAAGGGCCAGGGGAACTGAAGCTTTCTTT. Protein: CASSRARGTEAFF.

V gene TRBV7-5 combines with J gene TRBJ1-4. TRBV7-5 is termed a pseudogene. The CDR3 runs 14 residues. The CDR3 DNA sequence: TGTGCCAGAAGCTCGGGACCTGCTAATGAAAAACTGTTTTTT. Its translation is CARSSGPANEKLFF.

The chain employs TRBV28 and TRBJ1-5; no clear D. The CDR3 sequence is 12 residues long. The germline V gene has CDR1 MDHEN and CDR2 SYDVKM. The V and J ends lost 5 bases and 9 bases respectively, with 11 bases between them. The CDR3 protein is CASSPPNRPQHF. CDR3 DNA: TGTGCCAGCAGTCCCCCCAATAGGCCCCAGCATTTT. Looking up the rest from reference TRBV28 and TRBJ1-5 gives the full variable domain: DVKVTQSSRYLVKRTGEKVFLECVQDMDHENMFWYRQDPGLGLRLIYFSYDVKMKEKGDIPEGYSVSREKKERFSLILESASTNQTSMYLCASSPPNRPQHFGDGTRLSIL.

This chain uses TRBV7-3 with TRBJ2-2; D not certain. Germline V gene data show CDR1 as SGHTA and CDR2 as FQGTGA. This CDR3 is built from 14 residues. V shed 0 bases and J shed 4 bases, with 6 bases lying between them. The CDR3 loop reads CASSLTPFTGELFF. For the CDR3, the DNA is TGTGCCAGCAGCTTAACCCCATTCACCGGGGAGCTGTTTTTT.

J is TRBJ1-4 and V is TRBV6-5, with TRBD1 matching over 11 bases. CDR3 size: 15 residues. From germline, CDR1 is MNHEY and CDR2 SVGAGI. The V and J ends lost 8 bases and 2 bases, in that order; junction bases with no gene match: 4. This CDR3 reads CASSDRGLTNEKLFF. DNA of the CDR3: TGTGCCAGCTCGGACAGGGGGCTCACTAATGAAAAACTGTTTTTT.

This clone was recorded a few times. The CDR3 sequence: CASSEAGSYGYTF. CDR3 bases: TGTGCCAGCAGTGAAGCTGGCAGCTATGGCTACACCTTC. The chain employs TRBV2 and TRBJ1-2; no clear D gene. The germline V gene has CDR1 SNHLY and CDR2 FYNNEI. Trimming took off 0 bases at V and 4 bases at J, with 6 bases between the two ends. The CDR3 spans 13 residues.

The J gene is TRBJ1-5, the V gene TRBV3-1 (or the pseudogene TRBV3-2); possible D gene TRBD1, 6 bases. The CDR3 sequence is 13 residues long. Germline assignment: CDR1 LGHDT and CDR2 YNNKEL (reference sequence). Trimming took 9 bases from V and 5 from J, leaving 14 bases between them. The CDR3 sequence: CASGGGVDQPQHF. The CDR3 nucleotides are TGTGCCAGTGGGGGCGGGGTCGATCAGCCCCAGCATTTT.

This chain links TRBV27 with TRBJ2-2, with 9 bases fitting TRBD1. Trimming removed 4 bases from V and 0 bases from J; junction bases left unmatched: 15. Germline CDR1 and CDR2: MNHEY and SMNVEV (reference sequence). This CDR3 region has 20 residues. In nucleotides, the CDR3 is TGTGCCAGCAGTTCTCGCCCCGGGACAGGGATCCCAGCGAACACCGGGGAGCTGTTTTTT. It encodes CASSSRPGTGIPANTGELFF.

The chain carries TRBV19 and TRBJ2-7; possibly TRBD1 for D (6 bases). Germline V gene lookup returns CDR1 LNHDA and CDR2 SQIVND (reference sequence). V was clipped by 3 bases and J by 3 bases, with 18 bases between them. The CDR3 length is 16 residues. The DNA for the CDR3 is TGTGCCAGTAGTATTCGTTCACAGGGCATACTCTACGAGCAGTACTTC. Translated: CASSIRSQGILYEQYF.

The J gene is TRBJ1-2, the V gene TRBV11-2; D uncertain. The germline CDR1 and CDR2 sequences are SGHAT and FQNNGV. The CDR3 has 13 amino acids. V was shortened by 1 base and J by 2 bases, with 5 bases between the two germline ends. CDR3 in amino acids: CASSLVVNYGYTF. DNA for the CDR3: TGTGCCAGCAGCTTAGTCGTAAACTATGGCTACACCTTC. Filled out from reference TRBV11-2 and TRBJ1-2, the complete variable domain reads EAGVAQSPRYKIIEKRQSVAFWCNPISGHATLYWYQQILGQGPKLLIQFQNNGVVDDSQLPKDRFSAERLKGVDSTLKIQPAKLEDSAVYLCASSLVVNYGYTFGSGTRLTVV.

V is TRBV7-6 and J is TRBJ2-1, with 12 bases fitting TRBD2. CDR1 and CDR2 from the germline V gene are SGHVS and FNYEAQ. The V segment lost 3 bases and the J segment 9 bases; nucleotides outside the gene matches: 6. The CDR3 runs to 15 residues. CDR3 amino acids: CASSFGLAGGLEQFF. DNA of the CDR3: TGTGCCAGCAGCTTTGGCCTAGCGGGGGGGCTTGAGCAGTTCTTC.

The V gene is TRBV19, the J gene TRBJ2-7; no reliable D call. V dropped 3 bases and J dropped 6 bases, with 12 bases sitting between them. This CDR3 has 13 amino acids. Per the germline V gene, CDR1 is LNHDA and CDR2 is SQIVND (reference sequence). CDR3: CASSIGLGTEQYF. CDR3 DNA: TGTGCCAGTAGTATCGGGCTCGGAACCGAGCAGTACTTC.

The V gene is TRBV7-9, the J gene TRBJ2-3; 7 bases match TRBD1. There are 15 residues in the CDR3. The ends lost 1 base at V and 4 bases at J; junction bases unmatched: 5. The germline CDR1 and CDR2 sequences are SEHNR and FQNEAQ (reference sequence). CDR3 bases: TGTGCCAGCAGCTTAGGGTACAGGGGCTCAGATACGCAGTATTTT. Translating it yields CASSLGYRGSDTQYF. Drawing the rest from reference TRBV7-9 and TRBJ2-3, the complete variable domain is DTGVSQNPRHKITKRGQNVTFRCDPISEHNRLYWYRQTLGQGPEFLTYFQNEAQLEKSRLLSDRFSAERPKGSFSTLEIQRTEQGDSAMYLCASSLGYRGSDTQYFGPGTRLTVL.

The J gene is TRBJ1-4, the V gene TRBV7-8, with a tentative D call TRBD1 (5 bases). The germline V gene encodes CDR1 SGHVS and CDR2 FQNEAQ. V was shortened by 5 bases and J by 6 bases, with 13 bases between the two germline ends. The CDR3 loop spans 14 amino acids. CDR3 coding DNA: TGTGCCAGCAGCCTCGGGGGAGGGGATGAAAAACTGTTTTTT. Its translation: CASSLGGGDEKLFF.